This T cell receptor beta chain appears in the sequencing data of a study of blood T cell repertoires in COVID-19. At the level of the study: Some COVID-19 samples were acute and others convalescent; all came from the United States, Italy and Spain.

Assignments of participants to cohorts depended upon their own reported clinical history. As originally analysed: Amplification of reference gene primers was used by the study to estimate nucleated cell counts. Here immunoSEQ multiplex PCR was the method, and the copy in TCRdb shows in-frame clones only, minus some. V and J calls and clone size are given by that table; D and trimming were obtained from the DNA. The table shows approximately 280,000 clones, with 90% occurring only once. The length of the CDR3 is 14 residues. Trimming shortened V by 5 bases and J by 3 bases, and 13 bases separated the two germline ends. CDR1 MNHEY and CDR2 SMNVEV come from the germline V gene (reference sequence).

Sequenced sample: PBMCs or T cells enriched from blood (not recorded which). V is TRBV27 and J is TRBJ1-1; D gene ambiguous. The TCR was taken from a woman under 30 with acute COVID-19. In nucleotides, the CDR3 is TGTGCCAGCAGTCCGGAGGGCGTGCACACTGAAGCTTTCTTT. It is translated as CASSPEGVHTEAFF.